This TCR beta chain is drawn from a study of blood T cell repertoires in COVID-19. About the research overall: PBMCs, B-cell-depleted T cells, or T cells provided the cDNA or gDNA that made up the material.

From germline, CDR1 is MNHEY and CDR2 SVGAGI. V lost 4 bases to trimming and J lost 7 bases; unmatched junction nucleotides: 8. The CDR3 length is 15 residues. Assay: immunoSEQ multiplex PCR; the TCRdb copy retains only in-frame clones and omits some. The table records more than 200,000 clones, approximately 83% of them present only once. This clone occurred a few times. The source is a woman aged 40 to 50 with active or convalescent COVID-19. The sample comprised peripheral blood. V and J are TRBV6-5 and TRBJ1-5; 9 bases match TRBD1. The CDR3 loop reads CASSSGQGKIQPQHF. DNA of the CDR3: TGTGCCAGCAGTTCCGGACAGGGGAAGATACAGCCCCAGCATTTT.